One and the same sample provided the 20 T cell receptor beta chains below, sequenced in a study of control samples from healthy donors and cancer patients. TCRdb's copy holds only in-frame clones and misses some; the assay was immunoSEQ multiplex PCR. The top ten clones hold 2% to 3% of a sample with about 97,000 clones, about 91% of them seen once. The sample taken for sequencing was blood. The receptors originated from a woman in her late teens or twenties in good health.

V is TRBV5-1 and J is TRBJ2-2, with TRBD2 matching 12 bases. V shed 9 bases, J shed 4 bases, and the junction held 4 bases outside the gene matches. Germline V gene lookup returns CDR1 SGHRS and CDR2 YFSETQ. The CDR3 length is 14 residues. The CDR3 bases are TGCGCCACAGGGGGACTAGCGGGCACCGGGGAGCTGTTTTTT. Translation: CATGGLAGTGELFF.

The rearrangement uses TRBV2 and TRBJ1-2; tentative D call: TRBD1 (5 bases). Germline values: CDR1 SNHLY, CDR2 FYNNEI. V dropped 4 bases and J dropped 5 bases, with 20 bases sitting between them. This CDR3 contains 16 residues. The DNA for the CDR3 is TGTGCCAGCAGTGTAGGGGACGCTCTTAAGGGGTATGGCTACACCTTC. Its translation is CASSVGDALKGYGYTF.

This chain links TRBV9 with TRBJ2-1; no clear D. The ends were cut back, 3 bases at V and 9 bases at J, with 13 bases in the middle. This CDR3 spans 13 amino acids. Germline V lookup: CDR1 SGDLS, CDR2 YYNGEE. The CDR3 loop is CASSAPGWPEQFF. CDR3 DNA: TGTGCCAGCAGCGCCCCCGGCTGGCCTGAGCAGTTCTTC.

The chain has TRBV9 and TRBJ2-5; D is ambiguous. CDR1 is SGDLS and CDR2 is YYNGEE in the germline V gene. This CDR3 region has 16 residues. With 0 bases removed from V and 1 base from J, the gap between germline ends came to 13 bases. DNA of the CDR3: TGTGCCAGCAGCGTAGATGTGGGGTACCCCCAAGAGACCCAGTACTTC. It translates to CASSVDVGYPQETQYF. Using reference TRBV9 and TRBJ2-5 for the parts outside the CDR3, the full variable domain is DSGVTQTPKHLITATGQRVTLRCSPRSGDLSVYWYQQSLDQGLQFLIQYYNGEERAKGNILERFSAQQFPDLHSELNLSSLELGDSALYFCASSVDVGYPQETQYFGPGTRLLVL.

V and J are TRBV10-1 and TRBJ1-1; D possibly corresponds to TRBD1 (6 bases). CDR3 size: 16 residues. The germline V and J ends were trimmed by 5 bases and 0 bases, with 16 bases remaining between them. In germline, CDR1 is WNHNN, CDR2 SYGVQD (reference sequence). CDR3 DNA: TGCGCCAGCAGTAAAGGACAGAACCTCATGAACACTGAAGCTTTCTTT. Translating gives CASSKGQNLMNTEAFF.

The chain carries TRBV5-8 and TRBJ2-5, with 7 bases fitting TRBD2. V lost 6 bases to trimming and J lost 2 bases; unmatched junction nucleotides: 10. Germline-derived CDR1 and CDR2 are SGHTS and YDEGEE. The CDR3 spans 15 residues. For the CDR3, the DNA is TGTGCCAGCACCATGGGGGGGAAGCTACAAGAGACCCAGTACTTC. Protein: CASTMGGKLQETQYF.

V usage is TRBV27 and J usage is TRBJ1-2, with D possibly TRBD1 on 6 matching bases. In germline, CDR1 is MNHEY, CDR2 SMNVEV (reference sequence). V lost 6 bases to trimming and J lost 4 bases, with 18 bases between them. This CDR3 comprises 15 residues. The CDR3 sequence is CASRVTGGASYGYTF. The DNA of the CDR3 is TGTGCCAGCAGAGTAACGGGGGGCGCATCCTATGGCTACACCTTC.

Here the CDR3 reads CASSIDRSYGYTF. The DNA for the CDR3 is TGCGCCAGCAGCATCGACAGGAGCTATGGCTACACCTTC. V gene TRBV5-1 combines with J gene TRBJ1-2, with D possibly being TRBD1 (6 bases). CDR3 length: 13 amino acids. V was pared by 4 bases and J by 4 bases, with 11 bases between. From germline, CDR1 is SGHRS and CDR2 YFSETQ.

V usage is TRBV5-1 and J usage is TRBJ2-2, with TRBD1 identical over 8 bases. CDR3 length: 13 residues. With 5 bases clipped from V and 4 bases from J, the junction kept 1 base outside the gene matches. From germline, CDR1 is SGHRS and CDR2 YFSETQ. DNA for the CDR3: TGCGCCAGCAGACAGGGGGTCACCGGGGAGCTGTTTTTT. Amino acid sequence: CASRQGVTGELFF.

In this sample, this clone turned up once. J is TRBJ1-3 and V is TRBV11-3; D possibly corresponds to TRBD1 (5 bases). Trimming cost V 3 bases and J 2 bases, with 8 bases left between them. CDR3 length: 14 residues. Germline V CDR1 and CDR2: SGHNT, YENEEA. CDR3 nucleotides: TGTGCCAGCAGCTTTGGGGCTGCTGGAAACACCATATATTTT. Amino acid sequence: CASSFGAAGNTIYF.

V usage is TRBV6-5 and J usage is TRBJ2-3; 9 bases map to TRBD1. This CDR3 comprises 15 residues. With 2 bases clipped from V and 4 bases from J, the junction kept 4 bases outside the gene matches. Germline CDR1 is MNHEY and CDR2 is SVGAGI. The CDR3 bases are TGTGCCAGCAGTTACACAGGGGGCGCCGCAGATACGCAGTATTTT. Its translation is CASSYTGGAADTQYF.

The CDR3: CASSIFPALAGVYDEQFF. CDR3 bases: TGTGCCAGTAGTATCTTCCCAGCTCTAGCGGGAGTATACGATGAGCAGTTCTTC. The rearrangement joins TRBV19 to TRBJ2-1; TRBD2 agrees at 10 bases. The germline gives CDR1 LNHDA, CDR2 SQIVND (reference sequence). The CDR3 length is 18 residues. V shed 3 bases and J 8 bases; nucleotides not matched to a gene: 16.

This CDR3 is CASSLEGRGLYEQYF. In DNA form, the CDR3 reads TGTGCCAGCAGCTTAGAAGGCAGGGGCTTATACGAGCAGTACTTC. This chain links TRBV11-3 with TRBJ2-7; D possibly corresponds to TRBD1 (6 bases). The CDR3 covers 15 residues. The germline gives CDR1 SGHNT, CDR2 YENEEA. Trimming cost V 0 bases and J 4 bases, with 13 bases left between them.

The V call is TRBV6-4, the J call TRBJ2-7, with 10 bases identical to TRBD2. V lost 7 bases, J lost 4 bases, and 7 bases stayed unmatched. Germline-derived CDR1 and CDR2 are MRHNA and SNTAGT. The CDR3 extends over 14 amino acids. The CDR3 protein is CASNPSGRRYEQYF. CDR3 coding DNA: TGTGCCAGCAACCCTAGCGGGAGACGTTACGAGCAGTACTTC.

This chain connects TRBV14 to TRBJ2-4; TRBD2 aligns across 7 bases. CDR3 length: 15 residues. Per the germline V gene, CDR1 is SGHDN and CDR2 is FVKESK. Unmatched junction bases numbered 5, after V lost 5 bases and J lost 1 base. CDR3: CASSDWGGAKNIQYF. In DNA form, the CDR3 reads TGTGCCAGCAGCGACTGGGGAGGGGCCAAAAACATTCAGTACTTC.

The chain is built from TRBV5-1 and TRBJ1-2; 7 bases line up with TRBD1. V was pared by 0 bases and J by 2 bases, with 7 bases of the junction left unmatched. The CDR3 is 16 residues long. Germline values: CDR1 SGHRS, CDR2 YFSETQ. The CDR3 nucleotides are TGCGCCAGCAGCTTGGATGGACAGGCGGGGAACTATGGCTACACCTTC. It translates to CASSLDGQAGNYGYTF. Together with reference TRBV5-1 and TRBJ1-2, the CDR3 gives the full variable domain: KAGVTQTPRYLIKTRGQQVTLSCSPISGHRSVSWYQQTPGQGLQFLFEYFSETQRNKGNFPGRFSGRQFSNSRSEMNVSTLELGDSALYLCASSLDGQAGNYGYTFGSGTRLTVV.

This clone was seen just once. The chain combines TRBV3-1 (or the pseudogene TRBV3-2) with TRBJ2-2, with a possible D match to TRBD2 (6 bases). V lost 4 bases and J 4 bases, leaving 16 bases between the germline ends. CDR1 LGHDT and CDR2 YNNKEL come from the germline V gene (reference sequence). CDR3 length: 16 amino acids. The CDR3 DNA sequence: TGTGCCAGCAGCCTTGTGGGCGGGGCCCTCACCGGGGAGCTGTTTTTT. As protein: CASSLVGGALTGELFF.

This CDR3 reads CASSPVVGYGYTF. The CDR3 bases are TGTGCCAGCAGTCCTGTGGTCGGATATGGCTACACCTTC. V and J are TRBV6-5 and TRBJ1-2, with no clear D. From germline, CDR1 is MNHEY and CDR2 SVGAGI. The CDR3 is 13 amino acids. The V end was cut by 5 bases, the J end by 5 bases, with 12 bases between.

This chain joins TRBV27 and TRBJ2-1; 9 bases are shared with TRBD1. The ends lost 2 bases at V and 8 bases at J; junction bases unmatched: 10. The CDR3 is made up of 16 amino acids. Germline loops: CDR1 MNHEY, CDR2 SMNVEV (reference sequence). CDR3 in DNA: TGTGCCAGCAGTTTAACCGGGACAGGGTATGGGCATGAGCAGTTCTTC. Its protein is CASSLTGTGYGHEQFF.

The chain recombines TRBV2 with TRBJ1-5; D is undetermined. The length of the CDR3 is 17 residues. Germline V CDR1 and CDR2: SNHLY, FYNNEI. V lost 7 bases and J lost 1, with 20 bases in between. CDR3 nucleotides: TGTGCCAGCAAGGTTGGGGAGAAGACACTAAGCAATCAGCCCCAGCATTTT. It specifies CASKVGEKTLSNQPQHF.